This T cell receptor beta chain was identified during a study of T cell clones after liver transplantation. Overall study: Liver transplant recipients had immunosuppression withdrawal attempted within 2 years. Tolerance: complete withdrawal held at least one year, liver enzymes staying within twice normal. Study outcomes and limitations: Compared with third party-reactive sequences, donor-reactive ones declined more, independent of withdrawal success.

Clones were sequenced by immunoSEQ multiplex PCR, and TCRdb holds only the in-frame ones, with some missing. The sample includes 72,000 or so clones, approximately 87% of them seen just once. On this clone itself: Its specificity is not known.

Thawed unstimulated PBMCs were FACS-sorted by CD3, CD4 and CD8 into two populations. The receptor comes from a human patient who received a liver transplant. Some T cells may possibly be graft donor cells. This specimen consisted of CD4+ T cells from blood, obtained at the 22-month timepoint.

The CDR3 is CASSLVDSPYEQYF. The DNA for the CDR3 is TGTGCCAGCAGCTTGGTGGACTCACCTTACGAGCAGTACTTC. J is TRBJ2-7 and V is TRBV5-6, with a tentative D call TRBD2 (5 bases). CDR1 is SGHDT, CDR2 YYEEEE, per germline. The V gene lost 0 bases and the J gene lost 4 bases, with 11 bases spanning the gap. The CDR3 covers 14 residues.